The present entry profiles one T cell receptor beta chain with its context. The data are from a study of control samples from healthy donors and cancer patients. This CDR3 has 15 amino acids. The V segment lost 4 bases and the J segment 2 bases; nucleotides outside the gene matches: 6. Germline V gene sequence: CDR1 SGHRS, CDR2 YFSETQ. The protocol was immunoSEQ multiplex PCR, while the TCRdb copy is restricted to in-frame clones and leaves out a portion. The sample includes 100,000 to 150,000 clones, approximately 91% seen only once; the top ten take 3% to 3.5%. The sequence was obtained from a man aged 50 to 59 in good health. The chain combines TRBV5-1 with TRBJ2-5; 9 nucleotides line up with TRBD1. Input material: blood. In nucleotides, the CDR3 is TGCGCCAGCAGCATCGGGACAGGGAGGCAAGAGACCCAGTACTTC. Translating it yields CASSIGTGRQETQYF.